This TCR beta chain was observed in a study of neurological immune-mediated disorders. The study's findings and limits: Phylogenetic grouping assigned the repertoires of 18 of 34 multiple sclerosis patients to a single related-CDR3 cluster, which may represent a signature. Private repertoires in all groups were suggested by the finding that expanded clones across subjects shared no CDR3 amino acid sequences.

The cDNA was synthesized by 5'RACE incorporating 10-nucleotide random UMIs. Every sequencing run produced over 200 million TCR-beta sequences that came from 15-18 subjects. Using its own MiXCR run on the 5' RACE reads, TCRdb lists one record per CDR3 protein. Of about 120,000 distinct CDR3 sequences in the sample, roughly 3.1% were seen once. Many counts were recorded for this clonotype. Its antigen is not known. V lost 4 bases, J lost 6 bases, and 13 bases lay in between. CDR3 length: 14 amino acids. Per the germline V gene, CDR1 is LNHNV and CDR2 is YYDKDF (reference sequence). This TCR derives from a woman in her 30s with multiple sclerosis. The sequenced sample was PBMCs. The rearrangement uses TRBV15 and TRBJ2-1; TRBD2 is a possible D gene (7 bases). CDR3 region: CATSMGGPGNEQFF. Written as DNA, the CDR3 is TGTGCCACCAGCATGGGGGGGCCCGGCAATGAGCAGTTCTTC. Combining the CDR3 with reference TRBV15 and TRBJ2-1 gives the whole variable domain DAMVIQNPRYQVTQFGKPVTLSCSQTLNHNVMYWYQQKSSQAPKLLFHYYDKDFNNEADTPDNFQSRRPNTSFCFLDIRSPGLGDTAMYLCATSMGGPGNEQFFGPGTRLTVL.